These 30 T cell receptor beta chains were sequenced from one sample in a study of blood T cell repertoires in COVID-19. Data came from immunoSEQ multiplex PCR; TCRdb stores just in-frame clones and leaves some out. The profile covers 55,000 to 75,000 clones, with roughly 86% appearing a single time and roughly 3.5% taken by the ten largest. The sequenced material came from peripheral blood. The receptors derive from a man aged 50 or older with active COVID-19.

V gene TRBV5-6 combines with J gene TRBJ1-6; D gene unclear. The CDR3 totals 13 residues. Germline CDR1 and CDR2: SGHDT and YYEEEE. Trimming took off 0 bases at V and 10 bases at J, with 8 bases between the two ends. The CDR3 coding sequence is TGTGCCAGCAGCTTGGTAGGAGACTCACCCCTCCACTTT. This sequence encodes CASSLVGDSPLHF. Full variable domain (remainder filled in from reference TRBV5-6 and TRBJ1-6): DAGVTQSPTHLIKTRGQQVTLRCSPKSGHDTVSWYQQALGQGPQFIFQYYEEEERQRGNFPDRFSGHQFPNYSSELNVNALLLGDSALYLCASSLVGDSPLHFGNGTRLTVT.

The table lists this clone with a few counts. The V and J genes are TRBV5-6 and TRBJ1-5; TRBD1 aligns across 9 bases. Trimming removed 4 bases from V and 3 bases from J; junction bases left unmatched: 5. Germline values: CDR1 SGHDT, CDR2 YYEEEE. The CDR3 length is 15 residues. CDR3 protein: CASSLRQGVNQPQHF. CDR3 nucleotide sequence: TGTGCCAGCAGCCTAAGACAGGGGGTCAATCAGCCCCAGCATTTT.

The V and J genes are TRBV27 and TRBJ1-5, with 7 bases lining up with TRBD1. The CDR3 consists of 14 residues. Trimming took 4 bases from V and 9 from J; bases not matched to a gene: 9. Germline CDR1 is MNHEY and CDR2 is SMNVEV (reference sequence). The CDR3 sequence: CASSYDRAYAPQHF. Here the CDR3 DNA reads TGTGCCAGCAGTTACGACAGGGCCTATGCGCCCCAGCATTTT.

J is TRBJ2-7 and V is TRBV5-4, with TRBD2 identical over 8 bases. This CDR3 comprises 15 residues. CDR1 and CDR2 (germline): SGHNT, YYREEE (reference sequence). Trimming removed 2 bases from V and 7 bases from J; junction bases left unmatched: 11. The CDR3 DNA reads as TGTGCCAGCAGCTTTATAACTAGCGGAGGGTTGGAGCAGTACTTC. It yields the protein CASSFITSGGLEQYF.

Here the CDR3 DNA reads TGTGCCAGCAGCCAAGGCGTGAACTATGGCTACACCTTC. Translation gives CASSQGVNYGYTF. This chain links TRBV3-1 (or the pseudogene TRBV3-2) with TRBJ1-2; no clear D gene. Between the trimmed V and J ends, which lost 1 base and 2 bases, there was a span of 5 bases. The germline CDR1 and CDR2 sequences are LGHDT and YNNKEL (reference sequence). The CDR3 is 13 amino acids.

The V and J genes are TRBV29-1 and TRBJ2-3, with 10 positions matching TRBD2. CDR1 and CDR2 (germline): SQVTM, ANQGSEA. The CDR3 contains 16 residues. Trimming removed 7 bases from V and 6 bases from J; junction bases left unmatched: 16. The CDR3 here is CSARGALAGVADTQYF. In DNA form, the CDR3 reads TGCAGCGCCCGAGGCGCTCTAGCGGGGGTGGCTGATACGCAGTATTTT.

This sequence joins TRBV19 and TRBJ1-5; 7 bases are shared with TRBD1. CDR3 size: 16 residues. V shed 6 bases, J shed 7 bases, and the junction held 15 bases outside the gene matches. CDR1 is LNHDA, CDR2 SQIVND, per germline (reference sequence). Written as DNA, the CDR3 is TGTGCCAGTAGACCGACCGAAGGGACAGTCAGCCAGCCCCAGCATTTT. It encodes CASRPTEGTVSQPQHF.

This CDR3 is CASSLVTTGSGYTF. CDR3 DNA: TGTGCCAGCAGCTTAGTTACGACAGGGAGTGGCTACACCTTC. This chain connects TRBV7-9 to TRBJ1-2, with 7 bases lining up with TRBD1. Germline CDR1 and CDR2: SEHNR and FQNEAQ (reference sequence). The V and J ends lost 1 base and 7 bases, in that order; junction bases with no gene match: 6. The CDR3 is 14 amino acids.

The chain combines TRBV10-2 with TRBJ1-2, with 11 nucleotides matching TRBD1. The V gene end was trimmed by 0 bases and the J gene end by 4 bases; junction bases not matched to a gene: 7. Germline V lookup: CDR1 WSHSY, CDR2 SAAADI. The CDR3 loop spans 17 amino acids. Here the CDR3 reads CASSESGQGAGGYGYTF. The CDR3 DNA is TGCGCCAGCAGTGAGTCCGGACAGGGGGCGGGTGGCTATGGCTACACCTTC.

This sequence joins TRBV6-5 and TRBJ2-7; 7 bases line up with TRBD1. After removal of 5 bases from V and 0 bases from J, the junction contained 7 bases not matched to a gene. This CDR3 comprises 15 residues. Germline V CDR1 and CDR2: MNHEY, SVGAGI. The CDR3 loop is CASSKDRMPSYEQYF. As DNA, the CDR3 is TGTGCCAGCAGTAAGGACAGGATGCCCTCCTACGAGCAGTACTTC.

The chain joins TRBV10-3 to TRBJ2-5; D ambiguous. This CDR3 region has 17 residues. The germline gives CDR1 ENHRY, CDR2 SYGVKD. V was cut by 2 bases and J by 3 bases, with 19 bases left in between. For the CDR3, the DNA is TGTGCCATCAGTGAGCCCGGGTATGGCAGCTCGGAAGAGACCCAGTACTTC. This encodes CAISEPGYGSSEETQYF.

V gene TRBV5-4 combines with J gene TRBJ1-2, with D maybe TRBD1 (5 bases). The V end lost 6 bases, the J end lost 4 bases, and 16 bases lay between the germline ends. CDR3 length: 14 residues. Germline CDR1 SGHNT, CDR2 YYREEE (reference sequence). CDR3 DNA: TGTGCCAGCACCCTTAACCAGGGTAGCTATGGCTACACCTTC. Its translation is CASTLNQGSYGYTF.

DNA for the CDR3: TGCAGTGCTAGTATTACAGGGGAAAGGGAGACCCAGTACTTC. Protein: CSASITGERETQYF. The V call is TRBV20-1, the J call TRBJ2-5; 7 bases align to TRBD1. With V trimmed by 3 bases and J by 5 bases, 9 bases remained unmatched. CDR1 is DFQATT, CDR2 SNEGSKA, per germline (reference sequence). This CDR3 spans 14 amino acids.

This clone occurred once. The chain employs TRBV5-4 and TRBJ2-4; D may be TRBD2 (5 bases). V lost 0 bases and J lost 6, with 10 bases in between. This CDR3 spans 14 amino acids. Germline V gives CDR1 SGHNT, CDR2 YYREEE (reference sequence). The CDR3 nucleotides read TGTGCCAGCAGCTTGGCGGGGTTTGGAAACATTCAGTACTTC. Translated: CASSLAGFGNIQYF.

The J gene is TRBJ1-4, the V gene TRBV27; D perhaps matches TRBD1 (6 bases). The V end was cut by 7 bases, the J end by 8 bases, with 14 bases between. The germline CDR1 and CDR2 sequences are MNHEY and SMNVEV (reference sequence). The CDR3 contains 13 residues. Written as DNA, the CDR3 is TGTGCCAGCACCGGGGGGGCGAAAGAAAAACTGTTTTTT. Translating it yields CASTGGAKEKLFF.

The chain couples TRBV4-1 to TRBJ1-2; the D is unclear. This CDR3 contains 15 residues. Between the trimmed V and J ends, which lost 0 bases and 8 bases, there was a span of 16 bases. Per the germline V gene, CDR1 is MGHRA and CDR2 is YSYEKL. CDR3 residues: CASSQDQEPIRGYTF. The DNA for the CDR3 is TGCGCCAGCAGCCAAGATCAGGAACCCATCCGGGGCTACACCTTC.

The chain's CDR3 is CATLRGNSGSPLHF. The CDR3 DNA follows: TGTGCCACCCTTCGGGGTAACTCAGGATCACCCCTCCACTTT. The chain uses TRBV6-5 and TRBJ1-6; D is unresolved. This CDR3 is built from 14 residues. With 10 bases removed from V and 10 bases from J, the gap between germline ends came to 20 bases. Germline CDR1 MNHEY, CDR2 SVGAGI.

The chain carries TRBV9 and TRBJ1-3; TRBD1 aligns across 10 bases. The V segment lost 2 bases and the J segment 4 bases; nucleotides outside the gene matches: 3. CDR3 size: 15 residues. From germline, CDR1 is SGDLS and CDR2 YYNGEE. DNA for the CDR3: TGTGCCAGCAGCGTGAAGACAGGGGGCGGAAACACCATATATTTT. It encodes CASSVKTGGGNTIYF. The full variable domain, rest sourced from reference TRBV9 and TRBJ1-3, is DSGVTQTPKHLITATGQRVTLRCSPRSGDLSVYWYQQSLDQGLQFLIQYYNGEERAKGNILERFSAQQFPDLHSELNLSSLELGDSALYFCASSVKTGGGNTIYFGEGSWLTVV.

The chain has TRBV30 and TRBJ2-7; 9 nucleotides match TRBD1. The V segment lost 3 bases and the J segment 5 bases; nucleotides outside the gene matches: 8. The CDR3 contains 14 residues. Germline loops: CDR1 GTSNPN, CDR2 SVGIG (reference sequence). CDR3 in amino acids: CAWRPPDRGHEQYF. CDR3 DNA: TGTGCCTGGAGGCCCCCGGACAGGGGTCACGAGCAGTACTTC.

The chain couples TRBV6-1 to TRBJ2-5, with D uncertain. From germline, CDR1 is MNHNS and CDR2 SASEGT. The V end was cut by 3 bases, the J end by 4 bases, with 9 bases between. The CDR3 is 13 residues long. CDR3 protein: CASSEAALETQYF. In DNA form, the CDR3 reads TGTGCCAGCAGTGAGGCGGCACTAGAGACCCAGTACTTC.

The chain uses TRBV11-3 and TRBJ1-1; D remains unclear. V was clipped by 5 bases and J by 0 bases, with 7 bases between them. The germline gives CDR1 SGHNT, CDR2 YENEEA. The CDR3 is 13 residues long. The CDR3 DNA follows: TGTGCCAGCAGCCAGAGGATGAACACTGAAGCTTTCTTT. Translated: CASSQRMNTEAFF. Combining the CDR3 with reference TRBV11-3 and TRBJ1-1 gives the whole variable domain EAGVVQSPRYKIIEKKQPVAFWCNPISGHNTLYWYLQNLGQGPELLIRYENEEAVDDSQLPKDRFSAERLKGVDSTLKIQPAELGDSAVYLCASSQRMNTEAFFGQGTRLTVV.

The chain couples TRBV29-1 to TRBJ1-5; possibly TRBD1 for D (5 bases). The CDR3 has 14 residues. Germline V gene lookup returns CDR1 SQVTM and CDR2 ANQGSEA. V lost 6 bases to trimming and J lost 2 bases, with 14 bases between them. Written as DNA, the CDR3 is TGCAGCGTGGGGGGACCGGACGGCAATCAGCCCCAGCATTTT. The encoded protein is CSVGGPDGNQPQHF.

This clone was seen only a few times. The rearrangement joins TRBV6-4 to TRBJ2-3, with 7 positions matching TRBD2. The V gene's germline CDR1 is MRHNA and CDR2 SNTAGT. The CDR3 covers 14 residues. V was pared by 6 bases and J by 2 bases, with 5 bases of the junction left unmatched. The CDR3 coding sequence is TGTGCCAGCAGCAGGGAGGGCCCCACAGATACGCAGTATTTT. Protein product: CASSREGPTDTQYF.

The chain couples TRBV3-1 (or the pseudogene TRBV3-2) to TRBJ2-1, with a possible D match to TRBD2 (6 bases). The CDR3 has 15 amino acids. Germline V lookup: CDR1 LGHDT, CDR2 YNNKEL (reference sequence). V lost 2 bases, J lost 2 bases, and 10 bases lay in between. The CDR3 bases are TGTGCCAGCAGCCAATACGGGGGACCCTACAATGAGCAGTTCTTC. Amino acid sequence: CASSQYGGPYNEQFF.

The J gene is TRBJ2-1, the V gene TRBV1; the table gives TRBD1 as D, unverified against the DNA. TRBV1 is a pseudogene. The CDR3 loop spans 16 amino acids. The CDR3 spells CTSSPLVGPRYNEQFF. The CDR3 DNA is TGCACCAGCAGCCCGCTAGTGGGGCCCCGCTACAATGAGCAGTTCTTC.

V is TRBV18 and J is TRBJ1-1; D might be TRBD1 (5 bases). The CDR3 contains 15 residues. V shed 0 bases and J shed 5 bases, with 13 bases lying between them. Germline CDR1 KGHSH, CDR2 LQKENI. The DNA for the CDR3 is TGTGCCAGCTCACCACCCTTAGGGGTTGGGACTGAAGCTTTCTTT. Translation gives CASSPPLGVGTEAFF.

The rearrangement joins TRBV5-8 to TRBJ1-2, with D hard to call. V was cut by 4 bases and J by 7 bases, with 11 bases left in between. The germline gives CDR1 SGHTS, CDR2 YDEGEE. The CDR3 spans 12 residues. Here the CDR3 DNA reads TGTGCCAGCAGCCCCGCAAACATTGGCTACACCTTC. It specifies CASSPANIGYTF. The full variable domain, with the rest looked up from reference TRBV5-8 and TRBJ1-2, is EAGVTQSPTHLIKTRGQQATLRCSPISGHTSVYWYQQALGLGLQFLLWYDEGEERNRGNFPPRFSGRQFPNYSSELNVNALELEDSALYLCASSPANIGYTFGSGTRLTVV.

The V call is TRBV6-5, the J call TRBJ1-3, with D unresolved. Per the germline V gene, CDR1 is MNHEY and CDR2 is SVGAGI. V gave up 4 bases and J gave up 0 bases, with 10 bases separating them. The CDR3 is 15 amino acids. The CDR3 bases are TGTGCCAGCAGTTCCACCGGGATCTCTGGAAACACCATATATTTT. Amino acid sequence: CASSSTGISGNTIYF.

The chain carries TRBV3-1 (or the pseudogene TRBV3-2) and TRBJ1-6; 7 bases are a match to TRBD1. The V segment lost 4 bases and the J segment 6 bases; nucleotides outside the gene matches: 6. CDR1 and CDR2 (germline): LGHDT, YNNKEL (reference sequence). This CDR3 region has 15 residues. CDR3 sequence: CASSRLGTVNSPLHF. In DNA form, the CDR3 reads TGTGCCAGCAGCCGTCTCGGGACAGTTAATTCACCCCTCCACTTT.

V and J are TRBV9 and TRBJ2-5; possible D gene TRBD2, 5 bases. CDR3 length: 16 amino acids. With 0 bases removed from V and 5 bases from J, the gap between germline ends came to 17 bases. The germline CDR1 and CDR2 sequences are SGDLS and YYNGEE. DNA of the CDR3: TGTGCCAGCAGCGTAGGAGTGGGCGGAGGTCGGGAGACCCAGTACTTC. Encoded protein: CASSVGVGGGRETQYF.